This TCR beta chain is from a study of graft-versus-host responses after intestinal transplantation. Study-level points and caveats: The marrow of recipients harbored GvH clones, and ileum or blood showed some of them first.

Turning to this clone: Its antigen remains unknown.

Profiling relied on immunoSEQ multiplex PCR, and the TCRdb table lists in-frame clones only, not all of them. The data hold tens of thousands of clones, with about 95% observed a single time. This specimen was unstimulated CD4+ T cells sorted from spleen or lymph node cells, taken before transplant. The TCR comes from a human donor who was the organ donor for an intestinal transplant.

CDR3 in DNA: TGTGCCAGTAGTAGACAGGGTTCCTTGGTGAACACTGAAGCTTTCTTT. It encodes CASSRQGSLVNTEAFF. The chain joins TRBV19 to TRBJ1-1; 7 bases agree with TRBD1. The CDR3 consists of 16 residues. Trimming took 4 bases from V and 0 from J; bases not matched to a gene: 8. Looked up from germline, CDR1 is LNHDA and CDR2 is SQIVND (reference sequence).